This T cell receptor beta chain emerged from a study of blood T cell repertoires in COVID-19. Study summary: Sample material is recorded as cDNA or gDNA derived from T cells, B-cell-depleted T cells, or PBMCs.

Clones were read by immunoSEQ multiplex PCR, and TCRdb kept only the in-frame ones, dropping some. The table shows 55,000 to 65,000 clones, with 90% to 95% occurring only once. Between the trimmed V and J ends, which lost 0 bases and 1 base, there was a span of 12 bases. Germline V gene sequence: CDR1 MNHNS, CDR2 SASEGT. This CDR3 comprises 16 residues. The TCR originated in a human donor in a cohort sampled during active COVID-19. The V call is TRBV6-1, the J call TRBJ1-2; D is unclear. Sequencing was performed on peripheral blood. Here the CDR3 reads CASSEALAPHNYGYTF. DNA of the CDR3: TGTGCCAGCAGTGAAGCGCTAGCCCCCCATAACTATGGCTACACCTTC.